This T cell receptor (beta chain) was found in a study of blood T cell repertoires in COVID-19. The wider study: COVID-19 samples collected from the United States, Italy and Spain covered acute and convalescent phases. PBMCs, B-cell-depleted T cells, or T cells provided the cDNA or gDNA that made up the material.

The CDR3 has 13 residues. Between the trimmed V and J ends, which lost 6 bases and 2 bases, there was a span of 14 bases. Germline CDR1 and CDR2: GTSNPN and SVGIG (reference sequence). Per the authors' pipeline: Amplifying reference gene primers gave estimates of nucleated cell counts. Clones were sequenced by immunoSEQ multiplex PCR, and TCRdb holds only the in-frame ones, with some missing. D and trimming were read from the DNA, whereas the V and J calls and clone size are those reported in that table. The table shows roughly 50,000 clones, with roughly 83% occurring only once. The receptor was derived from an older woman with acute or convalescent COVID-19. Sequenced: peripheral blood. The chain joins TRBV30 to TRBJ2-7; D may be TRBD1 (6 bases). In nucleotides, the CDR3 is TGTGCCTGCTCCCGACAGGTTACCTACGAGCAGTACTTC. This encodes CACSRQVTYEQYF.